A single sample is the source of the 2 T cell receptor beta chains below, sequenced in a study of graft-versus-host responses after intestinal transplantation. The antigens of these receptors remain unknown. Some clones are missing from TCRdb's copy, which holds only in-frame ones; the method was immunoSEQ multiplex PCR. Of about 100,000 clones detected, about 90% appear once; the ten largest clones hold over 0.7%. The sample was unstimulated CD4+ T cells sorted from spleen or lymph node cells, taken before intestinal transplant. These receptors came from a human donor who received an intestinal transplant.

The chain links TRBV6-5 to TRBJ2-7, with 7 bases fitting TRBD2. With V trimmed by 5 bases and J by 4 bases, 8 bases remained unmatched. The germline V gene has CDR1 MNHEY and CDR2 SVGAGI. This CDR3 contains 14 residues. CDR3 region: CASSPRLAVYEQYF. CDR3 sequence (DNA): TGTGCCAGCAGTCCGCGACTAGCAGTGTACGAGCAGTACTTC.

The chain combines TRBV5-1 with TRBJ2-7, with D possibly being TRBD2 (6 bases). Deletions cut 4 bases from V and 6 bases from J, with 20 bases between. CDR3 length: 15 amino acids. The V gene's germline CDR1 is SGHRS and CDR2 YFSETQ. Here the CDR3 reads CASSLLQRAPAEQYF. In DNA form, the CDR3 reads TGCGCCAGCAGCCTCCTCCAGCGGGCCCCGGCCGAGCAGTACTTC.